This T cell receptor (beta chain) was profiled in a study of technical replicates of blood from a handful of donors. Profiled with immunoSEQ multiplex PCR; TCRdb holds only in-frame clones, not every one. The data contain 85,000 to 95,000 clones, roughly 95% of them singletons. The germline gives CDR1 MDHEN, CDR2 SYDVKM. This CDR3 contains 17 residues. The V gene end was trimmed by 3 bases and the J gene end by 4 bases; junction bases not matched to a gene: 12. The specimen sequenced was T cells isolated from PBMCs. This sequence was found in a human donor in good health. This chain joins TRBV28 and TRBJ2-3; 8 bases line up with TRBD2. CDR3 residues: CASSLREREPGADTQYF. The CDR3 DNA is TGTGCCAGCAGTTTGAGGGAGCGGGAGCCCGGGGCAGATACGCAGTATTTT. The entire variable domain, with the rest obtained from reference TRBV28 and TRBJ2-3, is as follows: DVKVTQSSRYLVKRTGEKVFLECVQDMDHENMFWYRQDPGLGLRLIYFSYDVKMKEKGDIPEGYSVSREKKERFSLILESASTNQTSMYLCASSLREREPGADTQYFGPGTRLTVL.